This T cell receptor (beta chain) was profiled in a study of T cells after posttransplantation cyclophosphamide. The study's findings and limits: Blood and skin or GI T cell repertoires showed limited TRB overlap. Donor CD8+ memory clones often dominated recipient blood repertoires at later times. Recipient CMV seropositivity and CMV reactivation strongly tracked TRB clonality.

The J segment lost 2 bases and the V segment lost 6 bases, leaving 6 bases of the junction unmatched. Per germline, CDR1 MNHNY and CDR2 SVGAGI (reference sequence). The CDR3 sequence is 14 residues long. Comments on this clone: The antigen remains undetermined.

The protocol was immunoSEQ multiplex PCR, while the TCRdb copy is restricted to in-frame clones and leaves out a portion. Found here are fewer than 60,000 clones, 94% of them singletons; the top ten hold 2.9%. This rearrangement joins TRBV6-6 to TRBJ1-2; 7 nucleotides line up with TRBD1. The sequence was collected from a woman between 25 and 40 years old in good health and a related stem cell transplant donor. The sample taken for sequencing was PBMCs. CDR3 loop: CASREGGSNYGYTF. The DNA of the CDR3 is TGTGCCAGCAGAGAAGGGGGCTCGAACTATGGCTACACCTTC.